The 12 T cell receptor beta chains given below trace back to one sample, sequenced in a study of T-cell reconstitution after alpha-beta-depleted transplantation in children. Unique molecular identifiers were used in preparing the TCRbeta library. MiXCR was run by TCRdb on the PCR reads, yielding one entry per CDR3 protein. The sample contains approximately 630,000 distinct CDR3 sequences, around 13% of which appear only once. The specimen comprised PBMCs, sampled before TCRalphabeta/CD19-depleted stem cell transplant. Receptors originate from a girl aged 2-10 years with congenital amegakaryocytic thrombocytopenia, due to receive a stem cell transplant.

This clonotype was seen a few times. The CDR3 region is CASSQRPSSPSYYEQYF. CDR3 sequence (DNA): TGCGCCAGCAGCCAAAGGCCCTCTAGCCCGTCTTACTACGAGCAGTACTTC. The chain links TRBV4-1 to TRBJ2-7; D is possibly TRBD2 (5 bases). V lost 2 bases to trimming and J lost 3 bases, with 20 bases between them. Germline V gene lookup returns CDR1 MGHRA and CDR2 YSYEKL. This CDR3 has 17 residues.

The chain is built from TRBV14 and TRBJ2-1; D remains unclear. V was pared by 4 bases and J by 4 bases, with 8 bases between. This CDR3 spans 13 amino acids. The germline gives CDR1 SGHDN, CDR2 FVKESK. The CDR3: CASSPRIYNEQFF. CDR3 nucleotides: TGTGCCAGCAGCCCCCGAATTTACAATGAGCAGTTCTTC.

The J gene is TRBJ2-7, the V gene TRBV11-2; D is possibly TRBD2 (6 bases). Germline V CDR1 and CDR2: SGHAT, FQNNGV. V lost 5 bases and J lost 3, with 14 bases in between. The CDR3 runs to 14 residues. The CDR3 spells CASSLRDSFYEQYF. The CDR3, as DNA: TGTGCCAGCAGCCTCCGGGACTCCTTCTACGAGCAGTACTTC. The entire variable domain, with the rest obtained from reference TRBV11-2 and TRBJ2-7, is as follows: EAGVAQSPRYKIIEKRQSVAFWCNPISGHATLYWYQQILGQGPKLLIQFQNNGVVDDSQLPKDRFSAERLKGVDSTLKIQPAKLEDSAVYLCASSLRDSFYEQYFGPGTRLTVT.

This clonotype was detected ten times or more. The rearrangement uses TRBV5-1 and TRBJ2-7; 12 bases match TRBD2. V dropped 0 bases and J dropped 0; count of bases not matched to a gene: 4. Germline loops: CDR1 SGHRS, CDR2 YFSETQ. The CDR3 contains 17 residues. The CDR3, as DNA: TGCGCCAGCAGCTTGGGACTAGCGGGAGTCCGCTCCTACGAGCAGTACTTC. Translating gives CASSLGLAGVRSYEQYF.

In its sample, this clonotype was seen a few times. The chain couples TRBV20-1 to TRBJ2-4, with 9 bases that match TRBD2. With 2 bases clipped from V and 1 base from J, the junction kept 15 bases outside the gene matches. The CDR3 length is 19 residues. Germline CDR1 and CDR2: DFQATT and SNEGSKA (reference sequence). The CDR3: CSARPAGGPGLIAKNIQYF. CDR3 bases: TGCAGTGCTAGACCCGCGGGAGGGCCGGGGTTAATCGCCAAAAACATTCAGTACTTC.

This clonotype was seen repeatedly, ten times or more. The rearrangement joins TRBV20-1 to TRBJ2-5; the D is unclear. Germline lookup yields CDR1 DFQATT and CDR2 SNEGSKA (reference sequence). The CDR3 spans 13 residues. The germline V and J ends were trimmed by 6 bases and 1 base, with 12 bases remaining between them. As DNA, the CDR3 is TGCAGTGCCCGAACCTGGGTCCAAGAGACCCAGTACTTC. Translation gives CSARTWVQETQYF.

This clonotype was recorded many times. J is TRBJ1-6 and V is TRBV12-3 or TRBV12-4; 7 bases are shared with TRBD1. V trimming: 3 bases; J trimming: 10 bases; junction bases outside the gene matches: 9. The CDR3 loop spans 15 amino acids. DNA for the CDR3: TGTGCCAGCAGTTTGACAGGGTTCGTACAGTCACCCCTCCACTTT. Protein product: CASSLTGFVQSPLHF.

This clonotype was recorded many times. The chain is built from TRBV20-1 and TRBJ2-2; 10 nucleotides align to TRBD2. The CDR3 is 17 amino acids. V dropped 1 base and J dropped 0; count of bases not matched to a gene: 5. Germline lookup yields CDR1 DFQATT and CDR2 SNEGSKA (reference sequence). Written as DNA, the CDR3 is TGCAGTGCTAGAGTGCCGACTAGCGGGTCGAACACCGGGGAGCTGTTTTTT. It specifies CSARVPTSGSNTGELFF.

This clonotype was counted at least ten times. The chain joins TRBV20-1 to TRBJ2-7; tentatively, D is TRBD1 (5 bases). The CDR3 is 13 residues long. Trimming stripped 0 bases from V and 2 bases from J, with 8 bases between. Germline CDR1 reads DFQATT; CDR2 reads SNEGSKA (reference sequence). The DNA for the CDR3 is TGCAGTGCTAGAGACAGGGTTGCCTACGAGCAGTACTTC. It codes for CSARDRVAYEQYF.

This clonotype was recorded a few times. The V call is TRBV28, the J call TRBJ2-6; D remains unclear. Trimming took 3 bases from V and 2 from J, leaving 5 bases between them. This CDR3 region has 14 residues. CDR1 MDHEN and CDR2 SYDVKM come from the germline V gene. CDR3 in amino acids: CASSFWPGANVLTF. CDR3 in DNA: TGTGCCAGCAGTTTTTGGCCTGGGGCCAACGTCCTGACTTTC.

The table lists this clonotype with many counts. The chain couples TRBV13 to TRBJ2-1; maybe TRBD2 (5 bases). The CDR3 sequence is 17 residues long. V was cut by 5 bases and J by 8 bases, with 25 bases left in between. Germline lookup yields CDR1 PRHDT and CDR2 FYEKMQ (reference sequence). CDR3 DNA sequence: TGTGCCAGCAGCCGTGGAGCGGATCGTACTAGGGTCTATGAGCAGTTCTTC. Its protein product is CASSRGADRTRVYEQFF.

V is TRBV28 and J is TRBJ2-7, with TRBD2 matching 14 bases. The length of the CDR3 is 16 residues. J was trimmed by 6 bases and V by 7 bases; bases with no gene match: 11. From germline, CDR1 is MDHEN and CDR2 SYDVKM. CDR3 residues: CASTLRGTSGRIEQYF. CDR3 in DNA: TGTGCCAGCACCCTACGGGGGACTAGCGGGAGAATCGAGCAGTACTTC.